The 8 T cell receptor beta chains below all came from one sample that was sequenced in a study of T cell responses to AZD1222 COVID-19 vaccine. The table came from immunoSEQ multiplex PCR; TCRdb's copy has only in-frame clones and leaves some out. The sample consists of about 120,000 clones, about nine tenths of them appearing once. The sequences come from peripheral blood, collected on day 0 of AZD1222 vaccination. These receptor sequences come from an adult in good health.

The chain combines TRBV6-4 with TRBJ1-1; a weak D match, TRBD1 (6 bases). Germline CDR1 reads MRHNA; CDR2 reads SNTAGT. V gave up 5 bases and J gave up 1 base, with 8 bases separating them. This CDR3 is built from 13 residues. CDR3 nucleotides: TGTGCCAGCAGTAACAGGGAGAACACTGAAGCTTTCTTT. Protein product: CASSNRENTEAFF.

V usage is TRBV5-1 and J usage is TRBJ1-2; D unclear. CDR1 SGHRS and CDR2 YFSETQ come from the germline V gene. V lost 0 bases to trimming and J lost 6 bases, with 15 bases between them. CDR3 size: 15 residues. CDR3 DNA: TGCGCCAGCAGCTTGGCCAGCGGGAGACTCGATGGCTACACCTTC. It codes for CASSLASGRLDGYTF.

The chain carries TRBV28 and TRBJ1-1; D unresolved. V was pared by 6 bases and J by 4 bases, with 18 bases between. Looked up from germline, CDR1 is MDHEN and CDR2 is SYDVKM. The CDR3 extends over 15 amino acids. The CDR3 reads CASSSEEGLGTEAFF. For the CDR3, the DNA is TGTGCCAGCAGCTCCGAAGAAGGGCTGGGCACTGAAGCTTTCTTT.

This clone is a singleton in its sample. The gene calls are TRBV5-8 and TRBJ1-2; D not certain. The V end lost 2 bases, the J end lost 0 bases, and 14 bases lay between the germline ends. Germline V CDR1 and CDR2: SGHTS, YDEGEE. The CDR3 contains 16 residues. The CDR3 DNA reads as TGTGCCAGCAGCTTTGGTTTAGTTCCAGCTAACTATGGCTACACCTTC. This gives the protein CASSFGLVPANYGYTF.

The chain links TRBV5-1 to TRBJ1-2; the match to TRBD1 covers 9 bases. J lost 4 bases, V lost 2 bases, and 12 bases had no gene match. Germline V gives CDR1 SGHRS, CDR2 YFSETQ. The CDR3 runs 17 residues. CDR3 sequence (DNA): TGCGCCAGCAGCTTCTCTAGGACAGGGGACACTTCCTATGGCTACACCTTC. This translates into CASSFSRTGDTSYGYTF.

In DNA, the CDR3 is TGTGCCAGCAGTTTTCTTAGGGGAGGCCTGAGGCCGGTCGATCAGCCCCAGCATTTT. Amino acid sequence: CASSFLRGGLRPVDQPQHF. The chain links TRBV27 to TRBJ1-5, with a possible D match to TRBD1 (5 bases). V was cut by 3 bases and J by 5 bases, with 26 bases left in between. The length of the CDR3 is 19 residues. Germline CDR1 MNHEY, CDR2 SMNVEV (reference sequence).

This chain joins TRBV5-1 and TRBJ1-2; weak D call: TRBD1 (5 bases). Trimming stripped 1 base from V and 5 bases from J, with 15 bases between. Germline-derived CDR1 and CDR2 are SGHRS and YFSETQ. The CDR3 runs 15 residues. CDR3 in amino acids: CASSLIPGTLYGYTF. Written as DNA, the CDR3 is TGCGCCAGCAGCTTGATCCCCGGGACTCTTTATGGCTACACCTTC. Full variable domain (outside the CDR3, taken from reference TRBV5-1 and TRBJ1-2): KAGVTQTPRYLIKTRGQQVTLSCSPISGHRSVSWYQQTPGQGLQFLFEYFSETQRNKGNFPGRFSGRQFSNSRSEMNVSTLELGDSALYLCASSLIPGTLYGYTFGSGTRLTVV.

The J gene is TRBJ1-2, the V gene TRBV25-1; D might be TRBD1 (5 bases). V was shortened by 6 bases and J by 4 bases, with 12 bases between the two germline ends. This CDR3 has 13 amino acids. Germline lookup yields CDR1 MGHDK and CDR2 SYGVNS. CDR3 amino acids: CASSPGQFYGYTF. DNA of the CDR3: TGTGCCAGCAGCCCTGGACAATTCTATGGCTACACCTTC.